Listed below are T cell receptor beta chains from one sample, sequenced in a study of blood T cell repertoires in COVID-19. The table came from immunoSEQ multiplex PCR; TCRdb's copy has only in-frame clones and leaves some out. Altogether 200,000 to 250,000 clones are present, roughly four fifths being singletons, with the ten largest covering about 1.9%. Material: peripheral blood. The origin of the receptors is a man aged 25-40 years who had recovered from COVID-19. Both conserved end residues are part of each CDR3. The order of the fields is V gene, D gene, clone size, J gene, CDR3 protein, CDR3 DNA. A D gene is named only where the DNA matches it firmly. Not every row has a clone size; where given, it reads once, few, many or a size class.

v_gene: TRBV9
d_gene: NA
abundance: NA
j_gene: TRBJ1-4
CDR3aa: CASSGTDNEKLFF
CDR3nt: TGTGCCAGCAGCGGGACAGATAATGAAAAACTGTTTTTT

v_gene: TRBV24-1
d_gene: TRBD1
abundance: NA
j_gene: TRBJ1-1
CDR3aa: CATRMVKGARGMNTEAFF
CDR3nt: TGTGCCACCAGAATGGTGAAGGGGGCGCGGGGCATGAACACTGAAGCTTTCTTT

v_gene: TRBV19
d_gene: NA
abundance: NA
j_gene: TRBJ2-7
CDR3aa: CASSIDTRGYEQYF
CDR3nt: TGTGCCAGTAGTATAGATACCAGGGGCTACGAGCAGTACTTC

v_gene: TRBV14
d_gene: NA
abundance: NA
j_gene: TRBJ1-1
CDR3aa: CASSPGVRNTEAFF
CDR3nt: TGTGCCAGCAGCCCAGGGGTGAGGAACACTGAAGCTTTCTTT

v_gene: TRBV5-4
d_gene: NA
abundance: NA
j_gene: TRBJ2-3
CDR3aa: CASHSGGGGSTDTQYF
CDR3nt: TGTGCCAGCCACTCAGGGGGCGGGGGTTCCACAGATACGCAGTATTTT

v_gene: TRBV13
d_gene: NA
abundance: NA
j_gene: TRBJ2-2
CDR3aa: CASSQGRGELFF
CDR3nt: TGTGCCAGCAGTCAGGGAAGGGGGGAGCTGTTTTTT

v_gene: TRBV2
d_gene: TRBD2
abundance: NA
j_gene: TRBJ2-1
CDR3aa: CASSTSGGRTYNEQFF
CDR3nt: TGTGCCAGCAGTACTAGCGGGGGGCGCACTTACAATGAGCAGTTCTTC

v_gene: TRBV9
d_gene: NA
abundance: NA
j_gene: TRBJ2-5
CDR3aa: CASSGGGGEQETQYF
CDR3nt: TGTGCCAGCAGCGGGGGAGGAGGGGAGCAAGAGACCCAGTACTTC

v_gene: TRBV7-9
d_gene: NA
abundance: NA
j_gene: TRBJ1-1
CDR3aa: CASSLDRGTEAFF
CDR3nt: TGTGCCAGCAGCTTAGACCGGGGGACTGAAGCTTTCTTT

v_gene: TRBV5-1
d_gene: TRBD1
abundance: NA
j_gene: TRBJ1-1
CDR3aa: CASSLPIPGQGAFF
CDR3nt: TGCGCCAGCAGCTTACCAATCCCGGGACAGGGAGCTTTCTTT

v_gene: TRBV6-5
d_gene: NA
abundance: once
j_gene: TRBJ1-1
CDR3aa: CASIGAGVKNTEAFF
CDR3nt: TGTGCCAGCATTGGGGCAGGGGTCAAGAACACTGAAGCTTTCTTT

v_gene: TRBV28
d_gene: NA
abundance: NA
j_gene: TRBJ2-5
CDR3aa: CASSFVTGTGPSGTQYF
CDR3nt: TGTGCCAGCAGTTTCGTGACCGGGACAGGCCCTAGCGGGACCCAGTACTTC

v_gene: TRBV11-2
d_gene: TRBD1
abundance: once
j_gene: TRBJ2-4
CDR3aa: CASSQNADRVNIQYF
CDR3nt: TGTGCCAGCAGCCAGAACGCGGACAGGGTCAACATTCAGTACTTC

v_gene: TRBV7-2
d_gene: TRBD2
abundance: NA
j_gene: TRBJ2-1
CDR3aa: CASSRWTSGGALYNEQFF
CDR3nt: TGTGCCAGCAGCAGGTGGACTAGCGGGGGGGCCCTGTACAATGAGCAGTTCTTC

v_gene: TRBV3-1/TRBV3-2
d_gene: TRBD2
abundance: few
j_gene: TRBJ2-7
CDR3aa: CASRPTSGSYEQYF
CDR3nt: TGTGCCAGCAGGCCCACTAGCGGCTCCTACGAGCAGTACTTC

v_gene: TRBV7-9
d_gene: NA
abundance: NA
j_gene: TRBJ2-2
CDR3aa: CASSLRAGTGELFF
CDR3nt: TGTGCCAGCAGCTTACGAGCAGGGACCGGGGAGCTGTTTTTT

v_gene: TRBV29-1
d_gene: NA
abundance: NA
j_gene: TRBJ1-2
CDR3aa: CSVIKREGHGYTF
CDR3nt: TGCAGCGTTATCAAGAGGGAGGGCCACGGCTACACCTTC

v_gene: TRBV5-1
d_gene: NA
abundance: NA
j_gene: TRBJ2-5
CDR3aa: CASTGPPSETQYF
CDR3nt: TGCGCCAGTACAGGGCCCCCAAGTGAGACCCAGTACTTC

v_gene: TRBV5-4
d_gene: TRBD2
abundance: NA
j_gene: TRBJ2-5
CDR3aa: CASSPGGLGEGTQYF
CDR3nt: TGTGCCAGCAGCCCGGGGGGACTAGGGGAGGGGACCCAGTACTTC

v_gene: TRBV5-4
d_gene: NA
abundance: NA
j_gene: TRBJ1-6
CDR3aa: CASSSDPPGNSPLHF
CDR3nt: TGTGCCAGCAGCTCCGACCCCCCCGGGAATTCACCCCTCCACTTT

v_gene: TRBV28
d_gene: NA
abundance: NA
j_gene: TRBJ1-5
CDR3aa: CASSGSQGLRFQPQHF
CDR3nt: TGTGCCAGCAGTGGGTCCCAGGGTCTCCGTTTTCAGCCCCAGCATTTT

v_gene: TRBV5-1
d_gene: NA
abundance: NA
j_gene: TRBJ2-6
CDR3aa: CASSKTPQGPHSGANVLTF
CDR3nt: TGCGCCAGCAGCAAGACACCTCAGGGGCCCCACTCTGGGGCCAACGTCCTGACTTTC

v_gene: TRBV27
d_gene: NA
abundance: NA
j_gene: TRBJ1-1
CDR3aa: CATQKHTNTEAFF
CDR3nt: TGTGCCACACAGAAACACACGAACACTGAAGCTTTCTTT

v_gene: TRBV19
d_gene: TRBD1
abundance: once
j_gene: TRBJ1-2
CDR3aa: CASRTGPAGYTF
CDR3nt: TGTGCCAGTAGGACAGGGCCAGCTGGCTACACCTTC

v_gene: TRBV19
d_gene: TRBD1
abundance: NA
j_gene: TRBJ2-1
CDR3aa: CASSVTGSTYNEQFF
CDR3nt: TGTGCCAGTAGTGTGACAGGGTCGACGTACAATGAGCAGTTCTTC

v_gene: TRBV14
d_gene: NA
abundance: once
j_gene: TRBJ1-1
CDR3aa: CASWRDGEAFF
CDR3nt: TGTGCCAGCTGGAGGGACGGTGAAGCTTTCTTT

v_gene: TRBV5-5
d_gene: NA
abundance: NA
j_gene: TRBJ1-1
CDR3aa: CASSFLGLDTEAFF
CDR3nt: TGTGCCAGCAGCTTTTTGGGGCTGGACACTGAAGCTTTCTTT

v_gene: TRBV10-2
d_gene: NA
abundance: NA
j_gene: TRBJ1-3
CDR3aa: CASSATVPDSGNTIYF
CDR3nt: TGCGCCAGCAGTGCGACAGTTCCTGACTCTGGAAACACCATATATTTT

v_gene: TRBV7-9
d_gene: TRBD2
abundance: NA
j_gene: TRBJ2-1
CDR3aa: CASSSEPLAGGPSYNEQFF
CDR3nt: TGTGCCAGCAGCTCAGAACCCCTAGCGGGGGGGCCCTCCTACAATGAGCAGTTCTTC

v_gene: TRBV5-1
d_gene: TRBD1
abundance: NA
j_gene: TRBJ2-2
CDR3aa: CASSYGTGGTGELFF
CDR3nt: TGCGCCAGCAGTTACGGGACAGGGGGCACCGGGGAGCTGTTTTTT

v_gene: TRBV6-2/TRBV6-3
d_gene: TRBD1
abundance: NA
j_gene: TRBJ2-1
CDR3aa: CASSFRDSTFNEQFF
CDR3nt: TGTGCCAGCAGCTTCCGGGACAGTACGTTCAATGAGCAGTTCTTC

v_gene: TRBV28
d_gene: NA
abundance: NA
j_gene: TRBJ1-1
CDR3aa: CASNPPERPAIAEAFF
CDR3nt: TGTGCCAGCAACCCCCCAGAGCGTCCGGCGATTGCTGAAGCTTTCTTT

v_gene: TRBV5-1
d_gene: NA
abundance: NA
j_gene: TRBJ2-7
CDR3aa: CASSLSVGSSYEQYF
CDR3nt: TGCGCCAGCAGCTTGTCGGTAGGGAGCTCCTACGAGCAGTACTTC

v_gene: TRBV5-8
d_gene: TRBD1
abundance: NA
j_gene: TRBJ2-1
CDR3aa: CASSISGTEPGNEQFF
CDR3nt: TGTGCCAGCAGCATATCCGGGACAGAGCCTGGCAATGAGCAGTTCTTC

v_gene: TRBV10-2
d_gene: NA
abundance: few
j_gene: TRBJ2-3
CDR3aa: CASKSSWGPDTQYF
CDR3nt: TGCGCCAGCAAGTCTAGCTGGGGGCCAGATACGCAGTATTTT

v_gene: TRBV11-2
d_gene: TRBD1
abundance: NA
j_gene: TRBJ1-1
CDR3aa: CASSLSETRGLDF
CDR3nt: TGTGCCAGCAGCTTGAGTGAGACCAGGGGGCTCGACTTT

v_gene: TRBV10-3
d_gene: TRBD1
abundance: NA
j_gene: TRBJ1-2
CDR3aa: CAISGTANYGYTF
CDR3nt: TGTGCCATCTCCGGGACAGCTAACTATGGCTACACCTTC

v_gene: TRBV19
d_gene: TRBD1
abundance: NA
j_gene: TRBJ2-2
CDR3aa: CATRTGGNTGELFF
CDR3nt: TGTGCCACCCGGACAGGGGGCAACACCGGGGAGCTGTTTTTT

v_gene: TRBV19
d_gene: NA
abundance: NA
j_gene: TRBJ1-5
CDR3aa: CASTHWQDSSNQPQHF
CDR3nt: TGTGCCAGTACCCATTGGCAGGACAGTAGCAATCAGCCCCAGCATTTT

v_gene: TRBV6-4
d_gene: TRBD2
abundance: once
j_gene: TRBJ2-3
CDR3aa: CASSDSSAGGGDAQYF
CDR3nt: TGTGCCAGCAGTGACTCGTCAGCGGGGGGTGGTGATGCGCAGTATTTT

v_gene: TRBV3-1/TRBV3-2
d_gene: NA
abundance: NA
j_gene: TRBJ1-1
CDR3aa: CASSQIRGDTEAFF
CDR3nt: TGTGCCAGCAGCCAAATTCGGGGAGACACTGAAGCTTTCTTT

v_gene: TRBV5-1
d_gene: NA
abundance: NA
j_gene: TRBJ1-2
CDR3aa: CASSMTAGKDYGYTF
CDR3nt: TGCGCCAGCAGCATGACAGCCGGAAAGGACTATGGCTACACCTTC

v_gene: TRBV12-5
d_gene: TRBD1
abundance: NA
j_gene: TRBJ2-6
CDR3aa: CASGLEIGTGLSGANVLTF
CDR3nt: TGTGCTAGTGGTCTCGAGATCGGGACAGGGTTGTCTGGGGCCAACGTCCTGACTTTC

v_gene: TRBV9
d_gene: NA
abundance: NA
j_gene: TRBJ1-1
CDR3aa: CASRGRGNTEAFF
CDR3nt: TGTGCCAGCAGGGGGCGAGGGAACACTGAAGCTTTCTTT

v_gene: TRBV5-1
d_gene: TRBD2
abundance: NA
j_gene: TRBJ2-1
CDR3aa: CASSSQAGGSYNEQFF
CDR3nt: TGCGCCAGCAGCTCGCAAGCGGGGGGGTCCTACAATGAGCAGTTCTTC

v_gene: TRBV18
d_gene: NA
abundance: NA
j_gene: TRBJ2-3
CDR3aa: CASSPPRRGGGDTQYF
CDR3nt: TGTGCCAGCTCACCACCGAGGAGGGGGGGAGGAGATACGCAGTATTTT